This T cell receptor (beta chain) came from a study of T cell responses to AZD1222 COVID-19 vaccine. Concerning this clone: Its antigen remains unidentified.

Clones were sequenced by immunoSEQ multiplex PCR, and TCRdb holds only the in-frame ones, with some missing. The sample records under 150,000 clones, roughly 90% being singletons. General observations from the study: Clonal diversity was possibly underestimated, and the donors were mostly white British, with more females.

Trimming removed 1 base from V and 0 bases from J; junction bases left unmatched: 5. The CDR3 is 17 amino acids. CDR1 and CDR2 (germline): SEHNR, FQNEAQ (reference sequence). The material was peripheral blood, obtained 28 days after the second AZD1222 dose. V and J are TRBV7-9 and TRBJ1-5; 8 bases agree with TRBD1. The clonotype was recovered from an adult who received the AZD1222 COVID-19 vaccine. CDR3 sequence: CASSLGTGSGSNQPQHF. CDR3 nucleotide sequence: TGTGCCAGCAGCTTAGGGACAGGGAGTGGTAGCAATCAGCCCCAGCATTTT.